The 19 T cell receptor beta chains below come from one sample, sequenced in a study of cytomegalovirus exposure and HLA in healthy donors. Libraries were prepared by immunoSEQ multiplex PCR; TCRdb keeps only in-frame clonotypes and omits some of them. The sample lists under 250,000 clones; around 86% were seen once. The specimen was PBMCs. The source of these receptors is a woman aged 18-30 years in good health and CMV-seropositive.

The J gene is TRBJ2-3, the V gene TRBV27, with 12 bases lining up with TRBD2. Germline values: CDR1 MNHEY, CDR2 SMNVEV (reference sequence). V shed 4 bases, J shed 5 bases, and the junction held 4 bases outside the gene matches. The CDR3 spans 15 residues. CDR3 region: CASSSTSGRKDTQYF. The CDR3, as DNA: TGTGCCAGCAGTTCGACTAGCGGGAGAAAAGATACGCAGTATTTT.

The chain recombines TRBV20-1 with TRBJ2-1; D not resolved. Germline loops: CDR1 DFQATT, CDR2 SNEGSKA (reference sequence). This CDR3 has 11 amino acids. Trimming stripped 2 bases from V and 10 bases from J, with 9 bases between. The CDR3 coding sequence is TGCAGTGCTAGACCCGACGGGGAGCAGTTCTTC. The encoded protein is CSARPDGEQFF.

CDR3: CASSLVQGVSDGYTF. The CDR3 nucleotides read TGCGCCAGCAGCTTGGTACAGGGGGTTAGTGATGGCTACACCTTC. The gene calls are TRBV5-1 and TRBJ1-2; TRBD1 agrees at 8 bases. The germline gives CDR1 SGHRS, CDR2 YFSETQ. The trim removed 0 bases at V and 6 bases at J, leaving 7 bases unmatched. The CDR3 spans 15 residues.

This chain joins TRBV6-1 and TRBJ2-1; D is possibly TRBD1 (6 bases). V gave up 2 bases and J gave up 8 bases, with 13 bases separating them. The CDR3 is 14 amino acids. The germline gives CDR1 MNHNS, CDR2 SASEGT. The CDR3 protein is CASSELPGVDEQFF. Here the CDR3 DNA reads TGTGCCAGCAGTGAATTACCAGGGGTGGATGAGCAGTTCTTC.

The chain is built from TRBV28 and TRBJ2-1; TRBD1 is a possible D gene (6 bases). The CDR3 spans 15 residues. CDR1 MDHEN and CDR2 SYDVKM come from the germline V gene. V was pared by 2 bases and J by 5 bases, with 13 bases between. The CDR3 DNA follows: TGTGCCAGCAGTTTAGGTCAGGGGTCCAACAATGAGCAGTTCTTC. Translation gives CASSLGQGSNNEQFF.

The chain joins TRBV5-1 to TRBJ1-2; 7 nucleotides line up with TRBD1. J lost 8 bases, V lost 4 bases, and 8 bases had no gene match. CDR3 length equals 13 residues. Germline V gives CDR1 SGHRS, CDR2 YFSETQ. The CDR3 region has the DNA TGCGCCAGCAGCGCGGGACAGCCTTGGGGCTACACCTTC. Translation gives CASSAGQPWGYTF.

The CDR3 DNA is TGTGCCAGCAGCCAAGACAGGGGGCATTTCACCGGGGAGCTGTTTTTT. Its protein product is CASSQDRGHFTGELFF. The chain links TRBV4-2 to TRBJ2-2; 8 bases match TRBD1. This CDR3 has 16 residues. J lost 4 bases, V lost 0 bases, and 4 bases had no gene match. Per the germline V gene, CDR1 is LGHNA and CDR2 is YNFKEQ.

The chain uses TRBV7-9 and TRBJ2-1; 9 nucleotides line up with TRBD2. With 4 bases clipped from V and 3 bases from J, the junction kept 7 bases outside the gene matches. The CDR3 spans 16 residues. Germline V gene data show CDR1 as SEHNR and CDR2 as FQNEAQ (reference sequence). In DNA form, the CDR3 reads TGTGCCAGCAGCTCAGCTACTAGCGGGCTCTACAATGAGCAGTTCTTC. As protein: CASSSATSGLYNEQFF.

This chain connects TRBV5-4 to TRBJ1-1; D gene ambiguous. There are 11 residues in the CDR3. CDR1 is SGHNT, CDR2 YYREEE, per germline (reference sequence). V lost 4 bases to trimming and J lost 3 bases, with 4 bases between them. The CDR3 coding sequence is TGTGCCAGCAGCCTAGACACTGAAGCTTTCTTT. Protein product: CASSLDTEAFF. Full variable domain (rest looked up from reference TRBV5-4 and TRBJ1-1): ETGVTQSPTHLIKTRGQQVTLRCSSQSGHNTVSWYQQALGQGPQFIFQYYREEENGRGNFPPRFSGLQFPNYSSELNVNALELDDSALYLCASSLDTEAFFGQGTRLTVV.

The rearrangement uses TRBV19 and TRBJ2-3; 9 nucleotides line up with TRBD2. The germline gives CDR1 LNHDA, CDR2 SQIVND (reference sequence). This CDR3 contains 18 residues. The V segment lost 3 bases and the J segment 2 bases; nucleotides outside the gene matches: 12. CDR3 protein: CASSMRPRLAGYTDTQYF. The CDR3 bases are TGTGCCAGTAGTATGCGACCCCGGCTAGCGGGATACACAGATACGCAGTATTTT.

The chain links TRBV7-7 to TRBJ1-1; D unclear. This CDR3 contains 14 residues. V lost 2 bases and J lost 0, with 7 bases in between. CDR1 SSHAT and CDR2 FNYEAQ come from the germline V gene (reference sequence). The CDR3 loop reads CASSLSPLNTEAFF. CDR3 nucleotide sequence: TGTGCCAGCAGCTTAAGCCCCTTGAACACTGAAGCTTTCTTT.

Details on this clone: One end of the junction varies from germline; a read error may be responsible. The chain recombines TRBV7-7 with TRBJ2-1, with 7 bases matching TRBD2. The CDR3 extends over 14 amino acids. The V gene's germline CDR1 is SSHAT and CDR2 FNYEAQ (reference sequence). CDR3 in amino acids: CASSRSGTTNEQFF. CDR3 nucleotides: TGTGCTAGCAGCCGATCCGGGACTACCAATGAGCAGTTCTTC. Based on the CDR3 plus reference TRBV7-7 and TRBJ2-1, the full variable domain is GAGVSQSPRYKVTKRGQDVTLRCDPISSHATLYWYQQALGQGPEFLTYFNYEAQPDKSGLPSDRFSAERPEGSISTLTIQRTEQRDSAMYRCASSRSGTTNEQFFGPGTRLTVL.

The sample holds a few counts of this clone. The CDR3 here is CASSQGTRTTQYF. The CDR3, as DNA: TGTGCCAGCAGCCAAGGGACTCGGACTACGCAGTACTTC. V and J are TRBV14 and TRBJ2-7; D is perhaps TRBD2 (6 bases). Trimming stripped 1 base from V and 9 bases from J, with 13 bases between. The CDR3 runs 13 residues. Germline assignment: CDR1 SGHDN and CDR2 FVKESK.

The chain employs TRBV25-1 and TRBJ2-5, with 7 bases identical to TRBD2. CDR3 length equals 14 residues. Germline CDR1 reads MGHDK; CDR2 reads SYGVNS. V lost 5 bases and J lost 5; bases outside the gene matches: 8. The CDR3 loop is CASSQGAGLETQYF. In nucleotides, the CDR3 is TGTGCCAGCAGTCAGGGAGCGGGGTTGGAGACCCAGTACTTC. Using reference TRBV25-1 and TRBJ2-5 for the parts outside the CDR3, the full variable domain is EADIYQTPRYLVIGTGKKITLECSQTMGHDKMYWYQQDPGMELHLIHYSYGVNSTEKGDLSSESTVSRIRTEHFPLTLESARPSHTSQYLCASSQGAGLETQYFGPGTRLLVL.

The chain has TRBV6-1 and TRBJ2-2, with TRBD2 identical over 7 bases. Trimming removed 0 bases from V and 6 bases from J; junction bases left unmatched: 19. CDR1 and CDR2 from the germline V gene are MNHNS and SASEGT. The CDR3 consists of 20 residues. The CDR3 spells CASSEAPRVRRREPAGELFF. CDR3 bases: TGTGCCAGCAGTGAAGCCCCCAGGGTAAGGAGGCGGGAGCCGGCCGGGGAGCTGTTTTTT.

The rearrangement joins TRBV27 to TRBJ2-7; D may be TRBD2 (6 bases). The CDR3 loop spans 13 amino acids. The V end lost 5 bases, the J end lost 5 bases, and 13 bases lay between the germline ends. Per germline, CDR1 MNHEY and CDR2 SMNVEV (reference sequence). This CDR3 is CASSRGLLDEQYF. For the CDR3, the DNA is TGTGCCAGCAGTAGGGGACTCCTCGACGAGCAGTACTTC.

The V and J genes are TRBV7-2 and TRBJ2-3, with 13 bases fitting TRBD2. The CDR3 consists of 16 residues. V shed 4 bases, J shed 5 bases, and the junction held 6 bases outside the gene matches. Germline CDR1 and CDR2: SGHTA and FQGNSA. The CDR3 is CASSYRTSGRVDTQYF. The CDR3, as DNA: TGTGCCAGCAGCTACCGGACTAGCGGGAGAGTAGATACGCAGTATTTT.

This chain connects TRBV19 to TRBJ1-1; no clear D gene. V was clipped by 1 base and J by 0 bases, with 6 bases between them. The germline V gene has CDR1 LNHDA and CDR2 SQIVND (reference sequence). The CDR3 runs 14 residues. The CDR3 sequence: CASSIADMNTEAFF. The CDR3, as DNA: TGTGCCAGTAGTATAGCAGACATGAACACTGAAGCTTTCTTT.

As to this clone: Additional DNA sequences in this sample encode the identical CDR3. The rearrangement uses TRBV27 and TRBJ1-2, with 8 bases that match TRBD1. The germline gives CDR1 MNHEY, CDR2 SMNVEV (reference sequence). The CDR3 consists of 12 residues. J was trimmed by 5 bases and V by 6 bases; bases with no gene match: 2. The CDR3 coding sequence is TGTGCCAGCAGCTACAGGGGGTATGGCTACACCTTC. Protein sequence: CASSYRGYGYTF.